This TCR beta chain emerged from a study of CD8 T cells in ankylosing spondylitis. General study findings and limits: Significant enrichment of disease-linked clones was reportedly seen in matched ankylosing spondylitis synovial fluid. For ankylosing spondylitis blood, a TCR beta motif of seven to nine highly homologous variants appeared characteristic.

Quantitative 5'-RACE with molecular barcodes produced the TCR beta libraries. Via MiXCR, TCRdb re-called the 5' RACE reads, giving one row per CDR3 protein. The table includes 400,000 to 450,000 distinct CDR3 sequences, 17% detected once. Turning to this clonotype: Its specificity is not known.

The V gene's germline CDR1 is SGHTA and CDR2 FQGTGA. Trimming cost V 2 bases and J 13 bases, with 9 bases left between them. The CDR3 has 11 residues. The receptor comes from a male donor with ankylosing spondylitis. The specimen was blood, either unsorted or a sorted T cell fraction (not recorded which). The V and J genes are TRBV7-3 and TRBJ2-1; a weak D match, TRBD2 (6 bases). For the CDR3, the DNA is TGTGCCAGCAGCTTAGGGGGGATTCAGTTCTTC. Its protein product is CASSLGGIQFF.